Below, 28 T cell receptor beta chains from the same sample are listed, as sequenced in a study of blood T cell repertoires in COVID-19. TCRdb's copy holds only in-frame clones and misses some; the assay was immunoSEQ multiplex PCR. Of approximately 180,000 clones in the sample, roughly 85% were seen once. Sample: peripheral blood. All receptors come from a man between 60 and 70 years old with active or convalescent COVID-19.

The genes are TRBV6-6 and TRBJ1-2; D unresolved. Germline V gene lookup returns CDR1 MNHNY and CDR2 SVGAGI (reference sequence). The V end lost 4 bases, the J end lost 2 bases, and 5 bases lay between the germline ends. The CDR3 spans 12 residues. CDR3 loop: CASSLSNYGYTF. The CDR3 DNA sequence: TGTGCCAGCAGTTTATCGAACTATGGCTACACCTTC.

The V gene is TRBV7-3, the J gene TRBJ2-7, with 8 bases lining up with TRBD1. Germline V gene sequence: CDR1 SGHTA, CDR2 FQGTGA. The J segment lost 6 bases and the V segment lost 5 bases, leaving 9 bases of the junction unmatched. The CDR3 runs 14 residues. The CDR3 spells CASSLGQGAGEQYF. The DNA for the CDR3 is TGTGCCAGCAGCCTGGGCCAGGGGGCTGGCGAGCAGTACTTC.

This rearrangement joins TRBV4-1 to TRBJ1-1; D uncertain. The CDR3 has 13 residues. Germline-derived CDR1 and CDR2 are MGHRA and YSYEKL. V lost 0 bases, J lost 6 bases, and 8 bases lay in between. CDR3: CASSQDGPAEAFF. The CDR3 nucleotides read TGCGCCAGCAGCCAAGATGGGCCAGCTGAAGCTTTCTTT.

V and J are TRBV5-1 and TRBJ2-1; D is perhaps TRBD2 (5 bases). Trimming took off 0 bases at V and 2 bases at J, with 9 bases between the two ends. CDR3 length: 15 amino acids. CDR1 and CDR2 (germline): SGHRS, YFSETQ. DNA of the CDR3: TGCGCCAGCAGCTTGGGACTACTCACCTACAATGAGCAGTTCTTC. Amino acids: CASSLGLLTYNEQFF.

V usage is TRBV10-3 and J usage is TRBJ2-3; a weak D match, TRBD2 (5 bases). Germline CDR1 and CDR2: ENHRY and SYGVKD. The CDR3 totals 14 residues. V lost 7 bases and J lost 0, with 11 bases in between. The CDR3 spells CAIKEGRSTDTQYF. The CDR3 nucleotides read TGTGCCATCAAAGAGGGTCGAAGCACAGATACGCAGTATTTT.

This sequence joins TRBV7-9 and TRBJ2-1; 11 bases line up with TRBD1. J lost 2 bases, V lost 4 bases, and 13 bases had no gene match. The CDR3 extends over 19 amino acids. CDR1 is SEHNR and CDR2 is FQNEAQ in the germline V gene (reference sequence). The CDR3 bases are TGTGCCAGCAGCTCCACGAAACCCCGGACAGGGGGCCCCTACAATGAGCAGTTCTTC. Translation gives CASSSTKPRTGGPYNEQFF.

V is TRBV3-1 (or the pseudogene TRBV3-2) and J is TRBJ2-3; a weak D match, TRBD2 (5 bases). This CDR3 contains 14 residues. V lost 1 base, J lost 2 bases, and 7 bases lay in between. Germline V gene sequence: CDR1 LGHDT, CDR2 YNNKEL (reference sequence). The chain's CDR3 is CASSQAGSTDTQYF. CDR3 bases: TGTGCCAGCAGCCAAGCGGGGTCCACAGATACGCAGTATTTT.

Written as DNA, the CDR3 is TGTGCCAGCAGCAAAAATATAGGGGGCCACTCCACAGATACGCAGTATTTT. As protein: CASSKNIGGHSTDTQYF. This chain connects TRBV5-4 to TRBJ2-3; 7 bases are a match to TRBD1. The CDR3 runs 17 residues. V shed 4 bases, J shed 2 bases, and the junction held 13 bases outside the gene matches. Germline V gene sequence: CDR1 SGHNT, CDR2 YYREEE (reference sequence). The whole variable domain, filled in from reference TRBV5-4 and TRBJ2-3, reads ETGVTQSPTHLIKTRGQQVTLRCSSQSGHNTVSWYQQALGQGPQFIFQYYREEENGRGNFPPRFSGLQFPNYSSELNVNALELDDSALYLCASSKNIGGHSTDTQYFGPGTRLTVL.

The V call is TRBV5-1, the J call TRBJ1-1; D call uncertain. The CDR3 is 13 residues long. Germline V gives CDR1 SGHRS, CDR2 YFSETQ. V lost 4 bases, J lost 2 bases, and 9 bases lay in between. The CDR3 loop reads CASSLNQNTEAFF. The CDR3 DNA reads TGCGCCAGCAGCCTAAATCAAAACACTGAAGCTTTCTTT.

The genes are TRBV12-5 and TRBJ1-1, with unresolved D. V dropped 7 bases and J dropped 7 bases, with 13 bases sitting between them. The CDR3 contains 12 residues. Germline lookup yields CDR1 LGHNT and CDR2 FRNRAP. The DNA for the CDR3 is TGTGCTAGTGCCACGGCCGGGGTTGAAGCTTTCTTT. Protein product: CASATAGVEAFF. Together with reference TRBV12-5 and TRBJ1-1, the CDR3 gives the full variable domain: DARVTQTPRHKVTEMGQEVTMRCQPILGHNTVFWYRQTMMQGLELLAYFRNRAPLDDSGMPKDRFSAEMPDATLATLKIQPSEPRDSAVYFCASATAGVEAFFGQGTRLTVV.

J is TRBJ2-5 and V is TRBV7-9; the match to TRBD2 covers 7 bases. Germline V gene data show CDR1 as SEHNR and CDR2 as FQNEAQ (reference sequence). Losses at the gene ends were 5 bases for V and 5 bases for J; bases not matched to a gene: 11. The CDR3 runs 15 residues. In nucleotides, the CDR3 is TGTGCCAGCAGCCCCCCCTGGGGGGGGTGGGAGACCCAGTACTTC. It yields the protein CASSPPWGGWETQYF.

This chain links TRBV19 with TRBJ2-1; 10 bases agree with TRBD1. The CDR3 sequence is 15 residues long. The V segment lost 7 bases and the J segment 6 bases; nucleotides outside the gene matches: 9. CDR1 is LNHDA and CDR2 is SQIVND in the germline V gene (reference sequence). The CDR3 DNA reads TGTGCCAGTACTCCTAACCGGGACAGGGGCAATGAGCAGTTCTTC. It encodes CASTPNRDRGNEQFF.

The chain couples TRBV5-1 to TRBJ1-1, with TRBD1 matching over 8 bases. This CDR3 spans 14 amino acids. The V gene's germline CDR1 is SGHRS and CDR2 YFSETQ. J gave up 4 bases and V 3 bases, and 5 bases lay outside the gene matches. The CDR3 DNA reads TGCGCCAGCAGCTCTCAGGGGGCGAGCACTGAAGCTTTCTTT. The encoded protein is CASSSQGASTEAFF.

This chain links TRBV9 with TRBJ2-3, with TRBD2 as a possible D gene (6 bases). V lost 4 bases and J 10 bases, leaving 13 bases between the germline ends. Germline V gene lookup returns CDR1 SGDLS and CDR2 YYNGEE. The CDR3 runs 12 residues. The CDR3 region has the DNA TGTGCCAGCAGCCAGGGACTTCGCGCGCAGTATTTT. It specifies CASSQGLRAQYF.

V and J are TRBV5-1 and TRBJ2-7; the D gene is possibly TRBD2 (5 bases). Between the trimmed V and J ends, which lost 5 bases and 6 bases, there was a span of 12 bases. The CDR3 runs to 12 residues. Germline V lookup: CDR1 SGHRS, CDR2 YFSETQ. This CDR3 reads CASRGNRGEQYF. The CDR3 nucleotides are TGCGCCAGCAGAGGGAATCGGGGCGAGCAGTACTTC. The full variable domain, rest sourced from reference TRBV5-1 and TRBJ2-7, is KAGVTQTPRYLIKTRGQQVTLSCSPISGHRSVSWYQQTPGQGLQFLFEYFSETQRNKGNFPGRFSGRQFSNSRSEMNVSTLELGDSALYLCASRGNRGEQYFGPGTRLTVT.

The J gene is TRBJ1-4, the V gene TRBV7-9; 7 bases align to TRBD1. Per the germline V gene, CDR1 is SEHNR and CDR2 is FQNEAQ (reference sequence). This CDR3 comprises 15 residues. Trimming cost V 3 bases and J 3 bases; bases outside gene matches: 4. The CDR3, as DNA: TGTGCCAGCAGCTTCCGACAGGGTGCTAATGAAAAACTGTTTTTT. Encoded protein: CASSFRQGANEKLFF.

V is TRBV2 and J is TRBJ1-5, with D possibly being TRBD1 (5 bases). The ends were cut back, 2 bases at V and 3 bases at J, with 11 bases in the middle. In germline, CDR1 is SNHLY, CDR2 FYNNEI. The CDR3 totals 15 residues. The CDR3 reads CASSESAGPNQPQHF. The CDR3 nucleotides read TGTGCCAGCAGTGAATCGGCAGGGCCCAATCAGCCCCAGCATTTT. The full variable domain, completed using reference TRBV2 and TRBJ1-5, is EPEVTQTPSHQVTQMGQEVILRCVPISNHLYFYWYRQILGQKVEFLVSFYNNEISEKSEIFDDQFSVERPDGSNFTLKIRSTKLEDSAMYFCASSESAGPNQPQHFGDGTRLSIL.

This sequence joins TRBV6-5 and TRBJ2-6, with 10 nucleotides matching TRBD1. The germline V gene encodes CDR1 MNHEY and CDR2 SVGAGI. This CDR3 has 15 residues. The J segment lost 9 bases and the V segment lost 5 bases, leaving 7 bases of the junction unmatched. CDR3 sequence (DNA): TGTGCCAGCAGTCCCGACAGGGGGCAAGTCAACGTCCTGACTTTC. Translation gives CASSPDRGQVNVLTF.

CDR3 sequence (DNA): TGTGCCAGCAGCTTAGTGCGGGGGGGCCGAAATGAGCAGTTCTTC. Amino acids: CASSLVRGGRNEQFF. V gene TRBV7-2 combines with J gene TRBJ2-1; TRBD2 matches at 9 bases. This CDR3 region has 15 residues. Germline CDR1 reads SGHTA; CDR2 reads FQGNSA. V shed 1 base and J 7 bases; nucleotides not matched to a gene: 5. Supplemented by reference TRBV7-2 and TRBJ2-1, the full variable domain reads GAGVSQSPSNKVTEKGKDVELRCDPISGHTALYWYRQSLGQGLEFLIYFQGNSAPDKSGLPSDRFSAERTGGSVSTLTIQRTQQEDSAVYLCASSLVRGGRNEQFFGPGTRLTVL.

This chain joins TRBV7-9 and TRBJ1-4; TRBD1 agrees at 8 bases. CDR1 SEHNR and CDR2 FQNEAQ come from the germline V gene (reference sequence). V lost 3 bases to trimming and J lost 2 bases; unmatched junction nucleotides: 2. There are 15 residues in the CDR3. CDR3 in amino acids: CASSFDRGTNEKLFF. The DNA for the CDR3 is TGTGCCAGCAGCTTCGACAGGGGCACTAATGAAAAACTGTTTTTT.

This clone appeared once. The genes are TRBV2 and TRBJ2-7; TRBD1 might be the D (6 bases). Trimming pared 6 bases from V and 4 bases from J, leaving 19 bases between. The CDR3 length is 15 residues. Germline V gene data show CDR1 as SNHLY and CDR2 as FYNNEI. CDR3 nucleotide sequence: TGTGCCAGCAGCGTGGGACACCCCAACCAATACGAGCAGTACTTC. It translates to CASSVGHPNQYEQYF.

The CDR3 loop reads CSVTLGGSGGYTF. The DNA of the CDR3 is TGCAGCGTTACTCTGGGGGGTTCTGGTGGCTACACCTTC. The chain links TRBV29-1 to TRBJ1-2, with D perhaps TRBD1 (5 bases). Germline lookup yields CDR1 SQVTM and CDR2 ANQGSEA. Trimming cost V 5 bases and J 7 bases, with 17 bases left between them. The CDR3 spans 13 residues. Combining the CDR3 with reference TRBV29-1 and TRBJ1-2 gives the whole variable domain SAVISQKPSRDICQRGTSLTIQCQVDSQVTMMFWYRQQPGQSLTLIATANQGSEATYESGFVIDKFPISRPNLTFSTLTVSNMSPEDSSIYLCSVTLGGSGGYTFGSGTRLTVV.

The chain couples TRBV9 to TRBJ2-2; TRBD2 aligns across 13 bases. Germline CDR1 SGDLS, CDR2 YYNGEE. J was trimmed by 6 bases and V by 1 base; bases with no gene match: 6. The CDR3 sequence is 17 residues long. The DNA for the CDR3 is TGTGCCAGCAGCGTAACTAGCGGGGGGGGATTCCCCGGGGAGCTGTTTTTT. Its translation is CASSVTSGGGFPGELFF.

This chain uses TRBV6-2 or TRBV6-3 with TRBJ1-4; D call uncertain. Deletions cut 5 bases from V and 5 bases from J, with 6 bases between. Germline assignment: CDR1 MNHEY and CDR2 SVGEGT. The CDR3 is 12 amino acids. This chain's CDR3 is CASSTENEKLFF. In nucleotides, the CDR3 is TGTGCCAGCAGTACGGAGAATGAAAAACTGTTTTTT.

V gene TRBV6-5 combines with J gene TRBJ1-1; possibly TRBD1 for D (5 bases). The ends were cut back, 7 bases at V and 5 bases at J, with 20 bases in the middle. CDR1 is MNHEY and CDR2 is SVGAGI in the germline V gene. The CDR3 loop spans 15 amino acids. CDR3 nucleotide sequence: TGTGCCAGCACCCTGCGCGACAGACCGGGTACTGAAGCTTTCTTT. The encoded protein is CASTLRDRPGTEAFF.

This chain joins TRBV30 and TRBJ1-5, with 8 nucleotides matching TRBD1. The germline gives CDR1 GTSNPN, CDR2 SVGIG (reference sequence). The J segment lost 7 bases and the V segment lost 2 bases, leaving 4 bases of the junction unmatched. This CDR3 is built from 13 residues. CDR3 sequence: CAWSRQGQQPQHF. CDR3 DNA sequence: TGTGCCTGGAGTAGACAGGGGCAACAGCCCCAGCATTTT.

V and J are TRBV7-9 and TRBJ1-6; the match to TRBD1 covers 12 bases. The germline V gene has CDR1 SEHNR and CDR2 FQNEAQ (reference sequence). The ends lost 5 bases at V and 10 bases at J; junction bases unmatched: 15. The CDR3 loop spans 18 amino acids. This CDR3 is CASSIGTGGSRVGSPLHF. DNA of the CDR3: TGTGCCAGCAGCATCGGGACAGGGGGCTCTCGTGTGGGGTCACCCCTCCACTTT.

The gene calls are TRBV23-1 and TRBJ1-3; 7 positions match TRBD1. TRBV23-1 is marked as an open reading frame, function uncertain. CDR3 length equals 17 residues. The V segment lost 0 bases and the J segment 0 bases; nucleotides outside the gene matches: 5. This chain's CDR3 is CASSQSGTACSGNTIYF. The CDR3 nucleotides read TGCGCCAGCAGTCAATCCGGGACAGCGTGCTCTGGAAACACCATATATTTT.